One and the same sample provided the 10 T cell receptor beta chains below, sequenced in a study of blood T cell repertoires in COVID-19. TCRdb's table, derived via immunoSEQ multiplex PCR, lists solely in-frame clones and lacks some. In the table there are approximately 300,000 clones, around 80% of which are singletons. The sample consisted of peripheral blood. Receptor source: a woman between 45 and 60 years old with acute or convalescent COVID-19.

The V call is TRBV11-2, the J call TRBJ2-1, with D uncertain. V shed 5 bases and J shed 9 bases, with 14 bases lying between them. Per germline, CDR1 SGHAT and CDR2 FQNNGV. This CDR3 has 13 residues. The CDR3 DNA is TGTGCCAGCAGCGCGGCAATACATGGTGAGCAGTTCTTC. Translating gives CASSAAIHGEQFF. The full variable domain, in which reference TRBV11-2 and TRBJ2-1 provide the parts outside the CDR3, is EAGVAQSPRYKIIEKRQSVAFWCNPISGHATLYWYQQILGQGPKLLIQFQNNGVVDDSQLPKDRFSAERLKGVDSTLKIQPAKLEDSAVYLCASSAAIHGEQFFGPGTRLTVL.

The CDR3 loop is CASSLSGDREFLGGYTF. CDR3 in DNA: TGTGCCAGCAGTTTGTCGGGGGACAGGGAATTCTTAGGTGGCTACACCTTC. The chain combines TRBV27 with TRBJ1-2; 9 bases fit TRBD1. This CDR3 has 17 residues. V dropped 3 bases and J dropped 7; count of bases not matched to a gene: 15. Germline values: CDR1 MNHEY, CDR2 SMNVEV (reference sequence).

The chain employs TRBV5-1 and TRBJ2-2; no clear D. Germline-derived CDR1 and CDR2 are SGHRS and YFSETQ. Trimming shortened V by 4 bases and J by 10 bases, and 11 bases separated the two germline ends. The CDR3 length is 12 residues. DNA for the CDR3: TGCGCCAGCAGCCTTCAACGCGCGGAGCTGTTTTTT. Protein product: CASSLQRAELFF.

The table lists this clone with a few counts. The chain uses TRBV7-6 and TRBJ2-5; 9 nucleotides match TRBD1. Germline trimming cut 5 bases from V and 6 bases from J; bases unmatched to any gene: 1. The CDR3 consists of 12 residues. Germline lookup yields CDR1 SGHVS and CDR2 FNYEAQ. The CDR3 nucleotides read TGTGCCAGCAGCAACAGGGGGCAGACCCAGTACTTC. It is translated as CASSNRGQTQYF.

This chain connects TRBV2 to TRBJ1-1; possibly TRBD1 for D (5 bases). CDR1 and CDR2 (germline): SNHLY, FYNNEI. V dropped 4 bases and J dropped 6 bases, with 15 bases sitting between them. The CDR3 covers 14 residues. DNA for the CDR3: TGTGCCAGCAGTGCCCTCAGGGAAGGCGCTGAAGCTTTCTTT. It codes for CASSALREGAEAFF.

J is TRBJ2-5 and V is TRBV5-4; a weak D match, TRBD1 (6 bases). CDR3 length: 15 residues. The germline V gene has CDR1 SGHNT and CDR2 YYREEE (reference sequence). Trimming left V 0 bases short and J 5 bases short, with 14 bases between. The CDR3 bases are TGTGCCAGCAGCTTGGCCATGGGGGCGCGGGAGACCCAGTACTTC. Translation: CASSLAMGARETQYF.

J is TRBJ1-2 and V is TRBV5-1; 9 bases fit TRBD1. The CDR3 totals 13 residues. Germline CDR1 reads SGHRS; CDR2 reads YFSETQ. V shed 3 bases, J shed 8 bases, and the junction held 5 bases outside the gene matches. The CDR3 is CASSWGQGGGYTF. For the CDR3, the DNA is TGCGCCAGCAGCTGGGGACAGGGCGGAGGCTACACCTTC.

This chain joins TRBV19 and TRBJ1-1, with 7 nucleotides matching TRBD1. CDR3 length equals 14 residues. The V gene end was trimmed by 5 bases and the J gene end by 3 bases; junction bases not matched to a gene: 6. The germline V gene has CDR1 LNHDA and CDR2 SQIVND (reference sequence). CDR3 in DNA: TGTGCCAGTAGTCGACAGGGAAGGGACACTGAAGCTTTCTTT. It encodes CASSRQGRDTEAFF.

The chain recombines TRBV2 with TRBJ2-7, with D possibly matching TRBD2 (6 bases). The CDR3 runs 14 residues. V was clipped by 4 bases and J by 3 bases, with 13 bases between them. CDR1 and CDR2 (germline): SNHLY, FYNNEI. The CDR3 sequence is CASSGRERNYEQYV. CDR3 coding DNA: TGTGCCAGCAGTGGGAGGGAACGGAACTACGAGCAGTACGTC.

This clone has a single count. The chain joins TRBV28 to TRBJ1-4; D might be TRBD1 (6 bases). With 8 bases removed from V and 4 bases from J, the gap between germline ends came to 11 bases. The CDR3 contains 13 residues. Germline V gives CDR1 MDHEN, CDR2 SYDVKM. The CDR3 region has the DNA TGTGCCAGCCTGGACAGCTATAATGAAAAACTGTTTTTT. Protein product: CASLDSYNEKLFF.